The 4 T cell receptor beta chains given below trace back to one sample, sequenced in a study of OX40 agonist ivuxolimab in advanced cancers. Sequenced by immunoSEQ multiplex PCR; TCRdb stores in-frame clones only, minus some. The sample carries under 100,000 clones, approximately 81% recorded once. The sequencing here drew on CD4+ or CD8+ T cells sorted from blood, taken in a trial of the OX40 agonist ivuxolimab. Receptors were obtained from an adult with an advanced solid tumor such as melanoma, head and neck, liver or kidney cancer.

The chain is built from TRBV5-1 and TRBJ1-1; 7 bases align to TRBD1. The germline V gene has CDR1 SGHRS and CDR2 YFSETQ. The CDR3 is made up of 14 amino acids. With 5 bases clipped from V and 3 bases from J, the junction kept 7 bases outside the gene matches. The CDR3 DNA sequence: TGCGCCAGCAGAAAGACAGGGATAGACACTGAAGCTTTCTTT. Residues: CASRKTGIDTEAFF.

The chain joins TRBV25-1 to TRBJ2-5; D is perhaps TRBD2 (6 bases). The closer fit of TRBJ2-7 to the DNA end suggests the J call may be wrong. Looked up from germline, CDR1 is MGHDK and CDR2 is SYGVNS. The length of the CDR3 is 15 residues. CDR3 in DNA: TGTGCCAGCAGTGATACCCCGACTAGGGCCGGCGAGCAGTACTTC. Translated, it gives CASSDTPTRAGEQYF.

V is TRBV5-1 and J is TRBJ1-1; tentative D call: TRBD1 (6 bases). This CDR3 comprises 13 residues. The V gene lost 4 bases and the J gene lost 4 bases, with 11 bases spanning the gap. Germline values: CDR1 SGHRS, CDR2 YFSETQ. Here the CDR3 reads CASSLGQLTEAFF. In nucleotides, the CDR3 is TGCGCCAGCAGCCTCGGACAGCTCACTGAAGCTTTCTTT.

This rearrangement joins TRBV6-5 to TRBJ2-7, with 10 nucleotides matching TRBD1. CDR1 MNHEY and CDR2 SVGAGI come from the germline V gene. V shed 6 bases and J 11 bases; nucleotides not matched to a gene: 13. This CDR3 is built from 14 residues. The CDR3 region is CASSLRQGAGKKYF. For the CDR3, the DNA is TGTGCCAGCAGCCTTCGACAGGGGGCAGGGAAAAAGTACTTC.